This is a list of T cell receptor beta chains from one sample in a study of a mutant IDH1 vaccine in newly diagnosed glioma. The antigens these receptors bind are not known. Clones were read by immunoSEQ multiplex PCR, and TCRdb kept only the in-frame ones, dropping some. Seen here are about 30,000 clones, around 80% observed once, and the top ten hold roughly 22%. This specimen was PBMCs, taken from a glioma patient whose treatment included an IDH1 peptide vaccine. The receptors shown here come from a man aged 25-40 years with glioma. The CDR3 runs from the conserved cysteine through the conserved F or W. The D gene is left open where the match is weak. Size is omitted from some rows. Given values are once, few, many or a class for expanded clones.

clone size	V gene	J gene	D gene	CDR3 DNA	CDR3 protein
-	TRBV10-2	TRBJ2-1	TRBD2	TGCGCCAGCAGTGAGGAGTTAGCGGGGAATTCCTACAATGAGCAGTTCTTC	CASSEELAGNSYNEQFF
medium-sized	TRBV30	TRBJ2-3	TRBD1	TGTGCCTGGAGTGGGGGACAGAGTCGTTCAATAGATACGCAGTATTTT	CAWSGGQSRSIDTQYF
few	TRBV5-1	TRBJ2-2	-	TGCGCCAGCAGCTTGGCCGGACCGGGGACCGGGGAGCTGTTTTTT	CASSLAGPGTGELFF
-	TRBV7-8	TRBJ2-2	-	TGTGCCAGCAGCTTGTTAAATTGGGGCATCACCGGGGAGCTGTTTTTT	CASSLLNWGITGELFF
-	TRBV30	TRBJ2-2	-	TGTGCCTGGAGTCCCAGCGGGAACACCGGGGAGCTGTTTTTT	CAWSPSGNTGELFF
-	TRBV4-1	TRBJ2-2	-	TGCGCCAGCAGCCTCCGGGGTGGAGGTTCCGGGGAGCTGTTTTTT	CASSLRGGGSGELFF
-	TRBV27	TRBJ2-1	TRBD2	TGTGCCAGCAGTTCGAAGACTAGCGGCTACTCCTACAATGAGCAGTTCTTC	CASSSKTSGYSYNEQFF
-	TRBV7-2	TRBJ1-1	-	TGTGCCAGCAGCTTAGTGTTAGACGGTCTGAACACTGAAGCTTTCTTT	CASSLVLDGLNTEAFF
once	TRBV19	TRBJ2-5	TRBD2	TGTGCCAGTAGTGGGCCTACTAGCGGGCCAGAGACCCAGTACTTC	CASSGPTSGPETQYF
-	TRBV7-8	TRBJ2-7	TRBD2	TGTGCCAGCAGCCCCCATAGCGGGAGAGGTTCCTACGAGCAGTACTTC	CASSPHSGRGSYEQYF
once	TRBV19	TRBJ1-4	-	TGTGCCAGTACCACCAGGGCAGGTGAAAAACTGTTTTTT	CASTTRAGEKLFF
-	TRBV25-1	TRBJ2-1	TRBD2	TGTGCCAGCAGTGAGGGGGTAACGGGGGGGCGGAATGAGCAGTTCTTC	CASSEGVTGGRNEQFF
few	TRBV2	TRBJ1-5	TRBD1	TGTGCCAGCAGTTTGGACAGGGGGAGTAATCAGCCCCAGCATTTT	CASSLDRGSNQPQHF
-	TRBV5-4	TRBJ2-5	TRBD2	TGTGCCAGCAGCTCGGGACTAGCGGGAGTGTTAGAGACCCAGTACTTC	CASSSGLAGVLETQYF
-	TRBV6-1	TRBJ1-5	TRBD1	TGTGCCAGCAGTGAGGGACAGAGCAATCAGCCCCAGCATTTT	CASSEGQSNQPQHF
-	TRBV6-1	TRBJ2-1	-	TGTGCCAGCAGCCCCGGGGTCAATGAGCAGTTCTTC	CASSPGVNEQFF
few	TRBV9	TRBJ1-1	-	TGTGCCAGCAGCGTAGGATCGAGACATGAAGCTTTCTTT	CASSVGSRHEAFF
once	TRBV6-5	TRBJ1-6	-	TGTGCCAGCAGCCCCAGGACAGCGAATTCACCCCTCCACTTT	CASSPRTANSPLHF
-	TRBV10-3	TRBJ1-1	-	TGTGCCATCAGTGGCAAGGGGCGGAACACTGAAGCTTTCTTT	CAISGKGRNTEAFF
-	TRBV25-1	TRBJ1-3	TRBD1	TGTGCCAGCAGCGATACAGGGGGAGGAGACACCATATATTTT	CASSDTGGGDTIYF
-	TRBV27	TRBJ1-6	-	TGTGCCAGCAGTTCCCTCCTTGGGAGGAATTCACCCCTCCACTTT	CASSSLLGRNSPLHF
-	TRBV5-4	TRBJ2-7	TRBD2	TGTGCCAGCAGCTTGACTAGCGTCTCTGGAGAGCAGTACTTC	CASSLTSVSGEQYF
-	TRBV20-1	TRBJ2-7	-	TGCAGTGCTAGGGCCTGGACAGAGCAGTACTTC	CSARAWTEQYF
-	TRBV30	TRBJ1-1	-	TGTGCCTGGAGTCAGGGGTGGACTGAAGCTTTCTTT	CAWSQGWTEAFF
-	TRBV4-3	TRBJ1-4	TRBD1	TGCGCCAGCAGCCAAGAACCCCAGGGGGATGAAAAACTGTTTTTT	CASSQEPQGDEKLFF
-	TRBV5-6	TRBJ1-1	TRBD1	TGTGCCAGCACCCCCTACAGGGGGAACACTGAAGCTTTCTTT	CASTPYRGNTEAFF
-	TRBV19	TRBJ2-7	-	TGTGCCAGTACTCCCGGGTGGCAGTCCGGGGACGAGCAGTACTTC	CASTPGWQSGDEQYF
-	TRBV27	TRBJ2-7	-	TGTGCCAGCAGTCCACAGGGTTCCGGGCAGTACTTC	CASSPQGSGQYF
-	TRBV10-3	TRBJ1-1	-	TGTGCCATCAGTGAGTCGGGTCAGAGAAACACTGAAGCTTTCTTT	CAISESGQRNTEAFF
-	TRBV5-4	TRBJ1-4	-	TGTGCCAGCAGCCGGACGGGAGATAATGAAAAACTGTTTTTT	CASSRTGDNEKLFF
-	TRBV19	TRBJ1-4	-	TGTGCCAGTAGTTTTGGTGCAACTAATGAAAAACTGTTTTTT	CASSFGATNEKLFF
-	TRBV5-1	TRBJ1-1	TRBD1	TGCGCCAGCAGCTTGGGACAGGGAACACCGAGGGAGAACACTGAAGCTTTCTTT	CASSLGQGTPRENTEAFF
once	TRBV7-9	TRBJ2-3	-	TGTGCCAGCTCCCCCGTGGCGGGGATTAGCACAGATACGCAGTATTTT	CASSPVAGISTDTQYF
-	TRBV30	TRBJ1-2	-	TGTGCCTGGAGGGACAGTTCTAACTATGGCTACACCTTC	CAWRDSSNYGYTF
-	TRBV19	TRBJ2-5	-	TGTGCCAGTAGTATAGGTTATCAAGAGACCCAGTACTTC	CASSIGYQETQYF
few	TRBV29-1	TRBJ1-2	-	TGCAGCGTTGAAGATCTTGGGAGGGGGTCTACCTTC	CSVEDLGRGSTF
few	TRBV5-1	TRBJ1-1	-	TGCGCCAGCAGCTTGGGGCTGGGGGCGGGCGCTGAAGCTTTCTTT	CASSLGLGAGAEAFF
-	TRBV29-1	TRBJ1-4	-	TGCAGCGTTGCCATTATTGAAAAACTGTTTTTT	CSVAIIEKLFF
-	TRBV7-2	TRBJ2-5	-	TGTGCCAGCCACGGGGCAGAAGAGACCCAGTACTTC	CASHGAEETQYF
once	TRBV19	TRBJ1-1	-	TGTGCCAGTAGTACCCCTTTCGGGGACACTGAAGCTTTCTTT	CASSTPFGDTEAFF
once	TRBV5-1	TRBJ1-5	-	TGCGCCAGCAGCCGGGGGGGTGGCAATCAGCCCCAGCATTTT	CASSRGGGNQPQHF
few	TRBV13	TRBJ2-5	-	TGTGCCAGCAGATGGGGGCCCGAGGAGACCCAGTACTTC	CASRWGPEETQYF
-	TRBV5-4	TRBJ2-7	TRBD1	TGTGCCAGCAGCTCACCGGGACAGGGGGCGGGCGAGCAGTACTTC	CASSSPGQGAGEQYF
-	TRBV7-9	TRBJ2-1	-	TGTGCCAGCAGCTTACGACCAGCCTCCTACAATGAGCAGTTCTTC	CASSLRPASYNEQFF
-	TRBV10-3	TRBJ1-1	-	TGTGCCATCAGTGCAGGGTCGGACGCTGAAGCTTTCTTT	CAISAGSDAEAFF
-	TRBV9	TRBJ1-5	-	TGTGCCAGCAGCGTAGATGGCGGGTACAATCAGCCCCAGCATTTT	CASSVDGGYNQPQHF
once	TRBV9	TRBJ2-2	-	TGTGCCAGCAGCGCCCGGACACACGAGACCGGGGAGCTGTTTTTT	CASSARTHETGELFF
-	TRBV10-1	TRBJ2-3	TRBD2	TGCGCCAGCAGTAAGCGGGACACAGATACGCAGTATTTT	CASSKRDTDTQYF
-	TRBV29-1	TRBJ1-4	-	TGCAGCGCAGCTGGGAGGACTAATGAAAAACTGTTTTTT	CSAAGRTNEKLFF
-	TRBV11-2	TRBJ1-2	-	TGTGCCAGCAGCTTAGATGGGAGAGGGAACTATGGCTACACCTTC	CASSLDGRGNYGYTF
few	TRBV10-3	TRBJ1-1	-	TGTGCCACCAGGGACGGACTGAACACTGAAGCTTTCTTT	CATRDGLNTEAFF